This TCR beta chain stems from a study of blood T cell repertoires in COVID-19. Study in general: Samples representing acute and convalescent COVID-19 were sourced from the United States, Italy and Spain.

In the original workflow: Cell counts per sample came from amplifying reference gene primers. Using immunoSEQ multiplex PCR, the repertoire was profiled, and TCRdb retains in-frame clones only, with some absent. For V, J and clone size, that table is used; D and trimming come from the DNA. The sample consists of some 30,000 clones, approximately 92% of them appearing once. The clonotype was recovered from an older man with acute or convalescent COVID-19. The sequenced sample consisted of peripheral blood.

The chain's CDR3 is CASSDSRLRYHQPQHF. As DNA, the CDR3 is TGTGCCAGCAGTGACTCGAGATTACGGTATCATCAGCCCCAGCATTTT. The gene calls are TRBV6-4 and TRBJ1-5; D not certain. The germline V gene has CDR1 MRHNA and CDR2 SNTAGT. The CDR3 extends over 16 amino acids. The V gene lost 0 bases and the J gene lost 5 bases, with 14 bases spanning the gap.